This T cell receptor beta chain stems from a study of CD8 T cells in Susac syndrome. An input of roughly 0.45 to 1 ug of RNA was subjected to reverse transcription using random hexamers. Multiplex immunoSEQ PCR targeted 54 Vbeta and 13 Jbeta TCR beta segments. In TCRdb, the immunoSEQ multiplex PCR reads were re-called with MiXCR into one record per CDR3 protein. Among some 190,000 distinct CDR3 sequences listed, roughly 95% were seen once. This CDR3 spans 12 amino acids. The germline gives CDR1 SQVTM, CDR2 ANQGSEA. V was trimmed by 7 bases and J by 2 bases, leaving 11 bases between them. Sequenced: CD4+ T cells from PBMCs. The V call is TRBV29-1, the J call TRBJ2-5; D gene uncertain. The TCR sequence derives from a human donor with multiple sclerosis. This chain's CDR3 is CSGRTGQETQYF. As DNA, the CDR3 is TGCAGCGGACGGACGGGTCAAGAGACCCAGTACTTC.